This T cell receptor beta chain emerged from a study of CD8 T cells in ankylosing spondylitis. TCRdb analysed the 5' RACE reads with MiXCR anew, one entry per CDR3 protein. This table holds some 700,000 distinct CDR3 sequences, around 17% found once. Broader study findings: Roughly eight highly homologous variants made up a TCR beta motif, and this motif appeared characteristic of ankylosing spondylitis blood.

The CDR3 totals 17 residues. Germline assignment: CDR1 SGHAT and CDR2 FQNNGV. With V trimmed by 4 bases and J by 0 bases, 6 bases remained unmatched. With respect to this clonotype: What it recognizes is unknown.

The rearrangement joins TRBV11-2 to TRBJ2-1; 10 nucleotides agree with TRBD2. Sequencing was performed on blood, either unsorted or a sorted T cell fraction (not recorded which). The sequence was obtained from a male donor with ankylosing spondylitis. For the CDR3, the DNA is TGTGCCAGCAGCTCCCGGACTAGCGGAAGCTCCTACAATGAGCAGTTCTTC. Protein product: CASSSRTSGSSYNEQFF.